This is a list of T cell receptor beta chains from one sample in a study of CD8 T cells in ankylosing spondylitis. MiXCR, applied by TCRdb to the 5' RACE reads, yields one record per CDR3 protein. The data show approximately 240,000 distinct CDR3 sequences, under 12% seen once. Sequenced input: blood, either unsorted or a sorted T cell fraction (not recorded which). All receptors derive from a male donor with ankylosing spondylitis or in good health (not recorded which). The CDR3 runs from the conserved cysteine through the conserved F or W. The D gene is left open where the match is weak. Some rows have no size entry. The others give once, few or many, or a class for an expanded clone.

j_call d_call clone_size v_call cdr3_aa cdr3_nt
TRBJ2-7 TRBD2 NA TRBV27 CVSRIIAGGREQYF TGTGTCAGCAGAATTATAGCGGGAGGGCGGGAGCAGTACTTC
TRBJ2-3 TRBD2 many TRBV6-2/TRBV6-3 CASSYGTSVPDTQYF TGTGCCAGCAGTTACGGGACTAGCGTCCCAGATACGCAGTATTTT
TRBJ1-2 NA NA TRBV30 CAFRDLLRGTF TGTGCCTTCCGGGACCTGTTGAGGGGCACCTTC
TRBJ2-7 TRBD1 NA TRBV5-4 CASSLPGQGSYEQYF TGTGCCAGCAGCTTACCGGGACAGGGATCCTACGAGCAGTACTTC
TRBJ2-4 NA many TRBV5-1 CASSSGLAKNIQYF TGCGCCAGCAGCTCGGGGTTAGCCAAAAACATTCAGTACTTC
TRBJ2-2 NA many TRBV4-1 CASSQRTENTGELFF TGCGCCAGCAGCCAGCGGACAGAAAACACCGGGGAGCTGTTTTTT
TRBJ2-1 NA many TRBV6-2/TRBV6-3 CASSGVSYNEQFF TGTGCCAGCAGCGGGGTCTCCTACAATGAGCAGTTCTTC
TRBJ1-6 NA many TRBV7-2 CASSLGRAENSPLHF TGTGCCAGCAGCTTAGGCAGGGCGGAAAATTCACCCCTCCACTTT
TRBJ1-2 NA many TRBV7-9 CASSRGRDYGYTF TGTGCCAGCAGCCGCGGGAGGGACTATGGCTACACCTTC
TRBJ2-1 TRBD2 many TRBV3-1 CASSPRTSHNEQFF TGTGCCAGCAGCCCTCGGACTAGCCACAATGAGCAGTTCTTC
TRBJ1-2 NA many TRBV5-1 CASSLSLPDGYTF TGCGCCAGCAGCTTATCCCTCCCTGATGGCTACACCTTC
TRBJ2-3 NA many TRBV29-1 CSARARGDTDTQYF TGCAGCGCCCGAGCAAGGGGAGACACAGATACGCAGTATTTT
TRBJ2-1 TRBD2 many TRBV20-1 CSARVFGLAGVSGEQFF TGCAGTGCTAGAGTTTTCGGGCTAGCGGGAGTGTCGGGTGAGCAGTTCTTC
TRBJ1-2 NA many TRBV6-1 CASSGTELYGYTF TGTGCCAGCAGTGGGACAGAACTCTATGGCTACACCTTC
TRBJ2-3 TRBD2 many TRBV11-2 CASSLGTSGGPFTDTQYF TGTGCCAGCAGCCTTGGGACTAGCGGGGGGCCATTCACAGATACGCAGTATTTT
TRBJ1-6 NA few TRBV18 CASARGASYNSPLHF TGTGCCAGCGCCAGAGGAGCCTCCTATAATTCACCCCTCCACTTT
TRBJ1-4 TRBD1 many TRBV9 CASSAQGGLKEKLFF TGTGCCAGCAGCGCCCAGGGGGGGCTGAAGGAAAAACTGTTTTTT
TRBJ1-4 NA few TRBV7-9 CASSLNPGATNEKLFF TGTGCCAGCAGCTTAAATCCAGGGGCAACTAATGAAAAACTGTTTTTT
TRBJ2-3 NA many TRBV3-1 CASSQDTGRYTQYF TGTGCCAGCAGCCAAGATACGGGCAGGTATACGCAGTATTTT
TRBJ2-1 TRBD2 many TRBV7-8 CASSSLAGGNYNEQFF TGTGCCAGCAGCTCACTAGCGGGGGGAAACTACAATGAGCAGTTCTTC
TRBJ2-7 NA few TRBV4-1 CASSQDSDSSYEQYF TGCGCCAGCAGCCAAGATTCCGACAGCTCCTACGAGCAGTACTTC
TRBJ2-2 TRBD2 NA TRBV18 CASSPRSGSGLSTGELFF TGTGCCAGCTCTCCCAGGAGCGGGAGTGGTTTAAGCACCGGGGAGCTGTTTTTT
TRBJ2-3 TRBD2 many TRBV24-1 CATSDGLAGPTDTQYF TGTGCCACGAGTGACGGACTAGCGGGCCCAACAGATACGCAGTATTTT
TRBJ2-3 TRBD2 many TRBV5-1 CASSRGLAGVIDTQYF TGCGCCAGCAGCCGCGGACTAGCGGGAGTTATAGATACGCAGTATTTT
TRBJ1-1 TRBD1 few TRBV7-2 CASSPQKGQGWGEAFF TGTGCCAGCAGCCCCCAAAAGGGACAGGGGTGGGGTGAAGCTTTCTTT
TRBJ2-3 NA many TRBV6-1 CASRGIRGVKTDTQYF TGTGCCAGCAGAGGAATCAGGGGAGTCAAGACAGATACGCAGTATTTT
TRBJ1-3 NA many TRBV12-3/TRBV12-4 CASSLLISGNTIYF TGTGCCAGCAGTTTATTAATCTCTGGAAACACCATATATTTT